Below are 26 T cell receptor beta chains sequenced from a single sample in a study of T cells in Graves' hyperthyroidism and ophthalmopathy. Researchers took RNA transcripts and amplified the TCR beta CDR3 regions from them. The HTBI set primed first-round TCR CDR3 RT-PCR. TCRdb called the multiplex PCR reads again in MiXCR, with one record for every CDR3 protein. The sample lists 540,000 or so distinct CDR3 sequences; 35% to 55% were seen once. Source material: peripheral blood or thyroid tissue (not recorded which). These TCRs come from an adult woman with Graves' disease, either hyperthyroidism or ophthalmopathy (not recorded which).

The V call is TRBV7-9, the J call TRBJ2-7; 12 positions match TRBD2. The CDR3 covers 16 residues. Germline V CDR1 and CDR2: SEHNR, FQNEAQ (reference sequence). V was clipped by 6 bases and J by 3 bases; unmatched bases: 9. The CDR3, as DNA: TGTGCCAGCAGTGCTAGACCGGGACTAGCGGGCTACGAGCAGTACTTC. The encoded protein is CASSARPGLAGYEQYF.

As DNA, the CDR3 is TGCAGTGCTAGGGCGGGGAGGGACTGGGAGACCCAGTACTTC. This encodes CSARAGRDWETQYF. The rearrangement joins TRBV20-1 to TRBJ2-5; TRBD2 aligns across 7 bases. With 3 bases clipped from V and 5 bases from J, the junction kept 9 bases outside the gene matches. The CDR3 runs to 14 residues. Germline CDR1 and CDR2: DFQATT and SNEGSKA (reference sequence).

This clonotype was seen a few times. The V gene is TRBV20-1, the J gene TRBJ2-3; D might be TRBD2 (5 bases). In germline, CDR1 is DFQATT, CDR2 SNEGSKA (reference sequence). This CDR3 has 15 residues. Trimming took 4 bases from V and 0 from J, leaving 14 bases between them. CDR3 sequence: CSAKILGGSTDTQYF. Here the CDR3 DNA reads TGCAGTGCTAAAATTCTGGGCGGGAGCACAGATACGCAGTATTTT.

The V gene is TRBV27, the J gene TRBJ2-7; 14 bases match TRBD2. The CDR3 length is 16 residues. V dropped 3 bases and J dropped 6; count of bases not matched to a gene: 7. Germline values: CDR1 MNHEY, CDR2 SMNVEV (reference sequence). The CDR3 region is CASSLGTSGRSFEQYF. CDR3 nucleotides: TGTGCCAGCAGTTTGGGGACTAGCGGGAGATCTTTCGAGCAGTACTTC.

This clonotype has at least ten counts. J is TRBJ2-2 and V is TRBV13; 10 bases are a match to TRBD1. Germline V lookup: CDR1 PRHDT, CDR2 FYEKMQ (reference sequence). J gave up 4 bases and V 4 bases, and 6 bases lay outside the gene matches. The CDR3 extends over 16 amino acids. This CDR3 is CASSWRQGAPTGELFF. DNA of the CDR3: TGTGCCAGCAGCTGGAGACAGGGGGCGCCCACCGGGGAGCTGTTTTTT.

Only one count was recorded for this clonotype. A read error may account for a junction end that differs from germline. The chain carries TRBV6-6 and TRBJ1-4, with D hard to call. The germline V gene has CDR1 MNHNY and CDR2 SVGAGI (reference sequence). The CDR3 has 11 residues. CDR3 nucleotide sequence: TGTGCCAGCAGTCGCAGTGAAAAACTGTCTTTT. Translated: CASSRSEKLSF.

This clonotype was seen a few times. The V and J genes are TRBV7-9 and TRBJ2-7; weak D call: TRBD1 (6 bases). The CDR3 spans 15 residues. Trimming cost V 6 bases and J 3 bases, with 18 bases left between them. In germline, CDR1 is SEHNR, CDR2 FQNEAQ (reference sequence). CDR3 region: CASSAKDSSDYEQYF. In nucleotides, the CDR3 is TGTGCCAGCAGTGCTAAGGACAGTTCAGACTACGAGCAGTACTTC.

The gene calls are TRBV28 and TRBJ2-2; TRBD2 agrees at 9 bases. After removal of 6 bases from V and 4 bases from J, the junction contained 12 bases not matched to a gene. The CDR3 spans 17 residues. Germline V gene data show CDR1 as MDHEN and CDR2 as SYDVKM. CDR3 sequence: CASRTMRLAGITGELFF. The DNA of the CDR3 is TGTGCCAGCAGAACTATGAGGCTAGCGGGAATCACCGGGGAGCTGTTTTTT.

The chain couples TRBV5-1 to TRBJ1-1; 7 bases are shared with TRBD1. CDR3 size: 14 residues. V dropped 7 bases and J dropped 2; count of bases not matched to a gene: 8. Germline CDR1 reads SGHRS; CDR2 reads YFSETQ. The CDR3 nucleotides read TGCGCCAGCGCCGTTGCAGGGGGTAACACTGAAGCTTTCTTT. Protein product: CASAVAGGNTEAFF.

This chain joins TRBV9 and TRBJ2-7, with D hard to call. CDR1 SGDLS and CDR2 YYNGEE come from the germline V gene. Trimming removed 7 bases from V and 2 bases from J, with 19 bases in between. The CDR3 loop spans 15 amino acids. The CDR3 loop reads CASSPQWGWPYEQYF. The CDR3 DNA reads as TGTGCCAGCTCACCACAGTGGGGTTGGCCCTACGAGCAGTACTTC.

The J gene is TRBJ1-2, the V gene TRBV20-1; a weak D match, TRBD1 (5 bases). Trimming cost V 6 bases and J 6 bases, with 20 bases left between them. The CDR3 covers 14 residues. Germline V lookup: CDR1 DFQATT, CDR2 SNEGSKA (reference sequence). DNA for the CDR3: TGCAGTGCACACGCACATGGGGGGAGGGATGGCTACACCTTC. Its protein product is CSAHAHGGRDGYTF.

This clonotype was recorded at least ten times. This chain joins TRBV7-9 and TRBJ2-6, with 10 positions matching TRBD1. Trimming at V came to 5 bases and at J to 0 bases, leaving 7 bases not matched to a gene. Germline CDR1 reads SEHNR; CDR2 reads FQNEAQ (reference sequence). CDR3 length: 18 amino acids. The CDR3 spells CASSPRTGGSSGANVLTF. The CDR3 region has the DNA TGTGCCAGCAGCCCCCGGACAGGGGGGAGCTCTGGGGCCAACGTCCTGACTTTC. Filled out from reference TRBV7-9 and TRBJ2-6, the complete variable domain reads DTGVSQNPRHKITKRGQNVTFRCDPISEHNRLYWYRQTLGQGPEFLTYFQNEAQLEKSRLLSDRFSAERPKGSFSTLEIQRTEQGDSAMYLCASSPRTGGSSGANVLTFGAGSRLTVL.

The chain recombines TRBV7-9 with TRBJ1-2; D perhaps matches TRBD1 (6 bases). The length of the CDR3 is 15 residues. Trimming stripped 5 bases from V and 8 bases from J, with 21 bases between. Germline-derived CDR1 and CDR2 are SEHNR and FQNEAQ (reference sequence). The CDR3 sequence: CASSPLLDSLAGYTF. The CDR3 DNA is TGTGCCAGCAGCCCTCTCTTGGACAGCCTCGCGGGCTACACCTTC.

The V call is TRBV10-3, the J call TRBJ2-3, with 7 bases lining up with TRBD2. This CDR3 contains 15 residues. Germline CDR1 ENHRY, CDR2 SYGVKD. With 5 bases clipped from V and 1 base from J, the junction kept 6 bases outside the gene matches. The CDR3 sequence: CAISSAGVGTDTQYF. The CDR3 coding sequence is TGTGCCATCAGTTCTGCGGGAGTCGGCACAGATACGCAGTATTTT.

This chain joins TRBV29-1 and TRBJ1-2; TRBD1 might be the D (6 bases). Germline V gives CDR1 SQVTM, CDR2 ANQGSEA. V was cut by 5 bases and J by 9 bases, with 13 bases left in between. The CDR3 loop spans 11 amino acids. The CDR3: CSVNQQGSYTF. DNA of the CDR3: TGCAGCGTTAACCAGCAGGGGAGCTACACCTTC. The full variable domain, in which reference TRBV29-1 and TRBJ1-2 provide the parts outside the CDR3, is SAVISQKPSRDICQRGTSLTIQCQVDSQVTMMFWYRQQPGQSLTLIATANQGSEATYESGFVIDKFPISRPNLTFSTLTVSNMSPEDSSIYLCSVNQQGSYTFGSGTRLTVV.

J is TRBJ1-2 and V is TRBV7-9; D is uncertain. Trimming stripped 3 bases from V and 4 bases from J, with 12 bases between. The CDR3 sequence is 14 residues long. In germline, CDR1 is SEHNR, CDR2 FQNEAQ (reference sequence). DNA for the CDR3: TGTGCCAGCAGCTTTCCCGACGGACTCTATGGCTACACCTTC. This gives the protein CASSFPDGLYGYTF.

This clonotype was observed at least ten times. The V and J genes are TRBV5-1 and TRBJ1-1, with D unclear. Per the germline V gene, CDR1 is SGHRS and CDR2 is YFSETQ. CDR3 length equals 14 residues. The germline V and J ends were trimmed by 4 bases and 9 bases, with 19 bases remaining between them. As DNA, the CDR3 is TGCGCCAGCAGCCCGGGAACACTGAGCATTAAAGCTTTCTTT. Amino acid sequence: CASSPGTLSIKAFF.

Here the CDR3 DNA reads TGTGCCAGCAGTGGAGGGAGCAATCAGCCCCTCCACTTT. It specifies CASSGGSNQPLHF. V gene TRBV2 combines with J gene TRBJ1-6; D unresolved. Germline V gene sequence: CDR1 SNHLY, CDR2 FYNNEI. This CDR3 has 13 amino acids. Trimming pared 4 bases from V and 13 bases from J, leaving 14 bases between.

This clonotype appeared many times. V usage is TRBV7-2 and J usage is TRBJ2-2; possibly TRBD2 for D (6 bases). Germline loops: CDR1 SGHTA, CDR2 FQGNSA. The CDR3 is made up of 16 amino acids. V was pared by 1 base and J by 5 bases, with 14 bases between. CDR3 DNA sequence: TGTGCCAGCAGCTTAGTGGGCCTAGCGCCAACCGGGGAGCTGTTTTTT. Its protein product is CASSLVGLAPTGELFF.

The chain's CDR3 is CASSLAPGELFF. The CDR3 nucleotides read TGCGCCAGCAGCTTGGCCCCAGGGGAGCTGTTTTTT. This chain uses TRBV5-1 with TRBJ2-2; unclear D gene. The length of the CDR3 is 12 residues. Trimming pared 0 bases from V and 8 bases from J, leaving 5 bases between. Germline V gives CDR1 SGHRS, CDR2 YFSETQ.

This clonotype was counted a single time. At one end, the junction sequence differs from germline, possibly due to a read error. V is TRBV12-3 or TRBV12-4 and J is TRBJ2-7; TRBD1 is a possible D gene (7 bases). This CDR3 is 13 amino acids long. The CDR3 is CASSSRQGGELYF. The CDR3 nucleotides are TGTGCCAGCAGCTCGCGACAGGGCGGGGAGCTGTACTTC.

The chain links TRBV12-3 or TRBV12-4 to TRBJ1-2; weak D call: TRBD1 (6 bases). The V end lost 0 bases, the J end lost 8 bases, and 10 bases lay between the germline ends. This CDR3 contains 13 residues. The CDR3 sequence: CASSLATGRGYTF. The CDR3 nucleotides read TGTGCCAGCAGTTTAGCAACAGGGCGCGGCTACACCTTC.

This clonotype occurred many times. The chain links TRBV13 to TRBJ2-7; D is unresolved. This CDR3 region has 13 residues. The germline V gene encodes CDR1 PRHDT and CDR2 FYEKMQ (reference sequence). The V and J ends lost 5 bases and 5 bases respectively, with 13 bases between them. The CDR3 DNA follows: TGTGCCAGCAGCCCTTTTCTGGAGCACGAGCAGTACTTC. Its protein product is CASSPFLEHEQYF.

This clonotype has at least ten counts. The rearrangement uses TRBV7-9 and TRBJ2-7, with TRBD1 identical over 7 bases. CDR3 length equals 15 residues. Germline loops: CDR1 SEHNR, CDR2 FQNEAQ (reference sequence). V lost 5 bases to trimming and J lost 4 bases; unmatched junction nucleotides: 11. The CDR3 region has the DNA TGTGCCAGCAGCAGAGCAGGGGGACAAAGATACGAGCAGTACTTC. As protein: CASSRAGGQRYEQYF.

The chain has TRBV29-1 and TRBJ1-6, with D perhaps matching TRBD1 (5 bases). This CDR3 spans 13 amino acids. The V and J ends lost 1 base and 10 bases respectively, with 11 bases between them. CDR1 is SQVTM, CDR2 ANQGSEA, per germline. CDR3 bases: TGCAGCGTTGAAGCTGGAGAGGGGTCACCCCTCCACTTT. Protein: CSVEAGEGSPLHF.

Here the CDR3 DNA reads TGTGCCAGCAGTGCTAGAGACCCGGGACACTTGAACACTGAAGCTTTCTTT. Translating gives CASSARDPGHLNTEAFF. The rearrangement joins TRBV7-9 to TRBJ1-1; maybe TRBD1 (6 bases). Germline V gives CDR1 SEHNR, CDR2 FQNEAQ (reference sequence). V was trimmed by 6 bases and J by 0 bases, leaving 20 bases between them. CDR3 length equals 17 residues.